The entry below gives a single TCR beta chain sequence along with its context. Antigen unknown. The CDR3 is 17 amino acids. The protocol was immunoSEQ multiplex PCR, while the TCRdb copy is restricted to in-frame clones and leaves out a portion. The sample lists over 15,000 clones; approximately 96% were seen once. The data belong to a study of monozygotic twins with cystic fibrosis. Study conclusions and caveats: The repertoire was suggested to be naive-dominated, clonality median approximately 0.0093.

The sequence came from a woman aged 25 to 39 with cystic fibrosis. The sequencing input was blood. The chain combines TRBV21-1 with TRBJ1-6; TRBD1, as called in the table, went unchecked against the DNA. TRBV21-1 is an annotated pseudogene. CDR3 DNA sequence: TGTGCCAGCAGTCTTGAGGTGACGGGACACCATAATTCACCCCTCCACTTT. As protein: CASSLEVTGHHNSPLHF.